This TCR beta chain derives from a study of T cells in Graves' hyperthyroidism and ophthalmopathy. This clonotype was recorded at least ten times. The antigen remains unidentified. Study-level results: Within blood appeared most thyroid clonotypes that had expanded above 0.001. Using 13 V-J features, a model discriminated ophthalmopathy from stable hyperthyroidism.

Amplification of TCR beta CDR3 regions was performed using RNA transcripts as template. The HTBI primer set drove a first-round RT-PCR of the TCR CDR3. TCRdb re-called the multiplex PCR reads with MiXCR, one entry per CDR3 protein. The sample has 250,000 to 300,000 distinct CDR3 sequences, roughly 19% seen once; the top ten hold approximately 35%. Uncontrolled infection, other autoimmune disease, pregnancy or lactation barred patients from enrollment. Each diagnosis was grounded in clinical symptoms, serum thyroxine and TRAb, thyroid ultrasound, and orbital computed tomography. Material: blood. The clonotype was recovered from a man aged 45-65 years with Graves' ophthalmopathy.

In nucleotides, the CDR3 is TGTGCCAGCAGCTTATGGCCTAGCGGGAGCGCCTACAATGAGCAGTTCTTC. It specifies CASSLWPSGSAYNEQFF. V is TRBV7-3 and J is TRBJ2-1; 10 positions match TRBD2. This CDR3 has 17 residues. V lost 2 bases and J lost 2; bases outside the gene matches: 6. Germline V lookup: CDR1 SGHTA, CDR2 FQGTGA.